These 21 T cell receptor beta chains were all obtained from the same sample, sequenced in a study of T cells after yellow fever vaccination. In TCRdb, the 5' RACE reads were re-called with MiXCR into one record per CDR3 protein. The repertoire includes 500,000 to 650,000 distinct CDR3 sequences, roughly 12% of them detected once, and around an eighth sits in the top ten. This material consisted of PBMCs, taken on the day of the yellow fever booster vaccination. The receptor source for this set is a man between 25 and 39 years old who received the YFV17D yellow fever vaccine.

This clonotype came up a few times. The rearrangement links TRBV18 to TRBJ2-5; D gene unclear. The CDR3 is made up of 16 amino acids. The germline V and J ends were trimmed by 0 bases and 2 bases, with 13 bases remaining between them. Germline CDR1 KGHSH, CDR2 LQKENI. The CDR3 DNA sequence: TGTGCCAGCTCACCACCGGTAGAAGCCCCTCAAGAGACCCAGTACTTC. This sequence encodes CASSPPVEAPQETQYF. The full variable domain, in which reference TRBV18 and TRBJ2-5 provide the parts outside the CDR3, is NAGVMQNPRHLVRRRGQEARLRCSPMKGHSHVYWYRQLPEEGLKFMVYLQKENIIDESGMPKERFSAEFPKEGPSILRIQQVVRGDSAAYFCASSPPVEAPQETQYFGPGTRLLVL.

This clonotype was recorded a few times. CDR3 loop: CSARDHQMFGREQYF. The CDR3 nucleotides read TGCAGTGCTAGAGATCATCAGATGTTCGGCCGCGAGCAGTACTTC. The gene calls are TRBV20-1 and TRBJ2-7; D unclear. V shed 0 bases and J shed 6 bases, with 18 bases lying between them. The CDR3 totals 15 residues. CDR1 and CDR2 from the germline V gene are DFQATT and SNEGSKA (reference sequence).

This clonotype was counted a few times. The CDR3 nucleotides are TGCAGTGCTAGCAGCCATAAACTCCAAGAGACCCAGTACTTC. Translation: CSASSHKLQETQYF. This sequence joins TRBV20-1 and TRBJ2-5; D unresolved. The CDR3 is 14 amino acids. V lost 3 bases and J 1 base, leaving 12 bases between the germline ends. The germline V gene encodes CDR1 DFQATT and CDR2 SNEGSKA (reference sequence).

This clonotype came up a few times. The chain uses TRBV7-2 and TRBJ2-1; 9 bases align to TRBD1. Trimming removed 4 bases from V and 6 bases from J; junction bases left unmatched: 7. This CDR3 has 15 residues. Germline CDR1 is SGHTA and CDR2 is FQGNSA. The CDR3 nucleotides read TGTGCCAGCAGCTCGGGACAGGGAGCGGTCAATGAGCAGTTCTTC. This codes for CASSSGQGAVNEQFF.

The chain uses TRBV27 and TRBJ1-3; D call uncertain. V was trimmed by 4 bases and J by 4 bases, leaving 17 bases between them. CDR1 and CDR2 from the germline V gene are MNHEY and SMNVEV (reference sequence). The CDR3 covers 16 residues. The DNA for the CDR3 is TGTGCCAGCAGTTCCTCGCCCAAAGCACAGGGAAACACCATATATTTT. Residues: CASSSSPKAQGNTIYF.

This chain connects TRBV7-2 to TRBJ2-5, with a weak D call TRBD2 (6 bases). Trimming shortened V by 0 bases and J by 5 bases, and 16 bases separated the two germline ends. The CDR3 consists of 16 residues. Germline CDR1 is SGHTA and CDR2 is FQGNSA. The CDR3: CASSLAGTGEWETQYF. The CDR3 DNA reads TGTGCCAGCAGCTTAGCCGGGACTGGCGAGTGGGAGACCCAGTACTTC.

This clonotype appeared a few times. CDR3 nucleotides: TGCGCCAGCACTCCGGGGACAACGATATACGAGCAGTACTTC. Protein sequence: CASTPGTTIYEQYF. The V call is TRBV5-1, the J call TRBJ2-7; D perhaps matches TRBD1 (6 bases). Germline lookup yields CDR1 SGHRS and CDR2 YFSETQ. Trimming stripped 6 bases from V and 4 bases from J, with 17 bases between. The CDR3 covers 14 residues.

Only a few counts were recorded for this clonotype. The rearrangement links TRBV6-1 to TRBJ1-5; D gene ambiguous. Trimming cost V 2 bases and J 5 bases, with 13 bases left between them. In germline, CDR1 is MNHNS, CDR2 SASEGT. This CDR3 contains 15 residues. The CDR3 region is CASSERIREYQPQHF. The CDR3 DNA reads TGTGCCAGCAGTGAAAGGATAAGGGAATATCAGCCCCAGCATTTT.

V and J are TRBV2 and TRBJ2-7; D gene unclear. The germline gives CDR1 SNHLY, CDR2 FYNNEI. Trimming cost V 3 bases and J 6 bases, with 15 bases left between them. The CDR3 runs 14 residues. This CDR3 reads CASSEWTSLAEQYF. The DNA of the CDR3 is TGTGCCAGCAGTGAGTGGACCAGCCTTGCCGAGCAGTACTTC.

The DNA for the CDR3 is TGTGCCAGCAGTTTGCCAGGGGGCAAGACCCAGTACTTC. This codes for CASSLPGGKTQYF. The chain is built from TRBV7-2 and TRBJ2-5, with TRBD1 identical over 8 bases. V gave up 6 bases and J gave up 6 bases; unmatched junction bases: 6. CDR1 is SGHTA and CDR2 is FQGNSA in the germline V gene. This CDR3 region has 13 residues.

This clonotype has just a few counts. DNA for the CDR3: TGTGCCAGCAGTCCATTAACAGGGGGCGCTGCCAAAAACATTCAGTACTTC. It specifies CASSPLTGGAAKNIQYF. This chain joins TRBV12-3 or TRBV12-4 and TRBJ2-4, with 9 nucleotides matching TRBD1. Trimming cost V 5 bases and J 1 base; bases outside gene matches: 9. The CDR3 has 17 amino acids.

This clonotype appeared a few times. The junction shows a germline mismatch at one end, possibly a read error. The V and J genes are TRBV18 and TRBJ2-1, with D possibly TRBD1 on 5 matching bases. This CDR3 is built from 14 residues. Germline V gene lookup returns CDR1 KGHSH and CDR2 LQKENI. CDR3 region: CASSQPPVQDRFLF. CDR3 sequence (DNA): TGTGCCAGCTCACAACCTCCGGTACAGGACCGCTTTCTCTTC.

Ten or more counts support this clonotype. The chain combines TRBV18 with TRBJ2-1; D is possibly TRBD2 (5 bases). CDR1 and CDR2 from the germline V gene are KGHSH and LQKENI. This CDR3 is 15 amino acids long. The ends were cut back, 5 bases at V and 7 bases at J, with 18 bases in the middle. DNA for the CDR3: TGTGCCAGCTCAACTACTAGAGGGAGCAGAAATGAGCAGTTCTTC. Translation gives CASSTTRGSRNEQFF.

Only a few counts were recorded for this clonotype. The chain uses TRBV4-1 and TRBJ2-5, with 7 bases that match TRBD2. J lost 5 bases, V lost 0 bases, and 6 bases had no gene match. Germline CDR1 and CDR2: MGHRA and YSYEKL. The CDR3 loop spans 15 amino acids. The CDR3 DNA reads as TGCGCCAGCAGCCAAGAACGACTAGCATCGGAGACCCAGTACTTC. It encodes CASSQERLASETQYF.

V usage is TRBV7-6 and J usage is TRBJ2-7; D unresolved. Germline lookup yields CDR1 SGHVS and CDR2 FNYEAQ. The V end lost 1 base, the J end lost 2 bases, and 12 bases lay between the germline ends. The CDR3 is 15 residues long. In DNA, the CDR3 is TGTGCCAGCAGCTTAGAGGAAGTCCCAGCCTACGAGCAGTACTTC. Residues: CASSLEEVPAYEQYF.

This chain connects TRBV7-2 to TRBJ2-7; TRBD1 matches at 11 bases. The germline CDR1 and CDR2 sequences are SGHTA and FQGNSA. The ends lost 5 bases at V and 6 bases at J; junction bases unmatched: 9. CDR3 length: 15 amino acids. The CDR3 protein is CASSMAGQGASEQYF. CDR3 nucleotides: TGTGCCAGCAGCATGGCCGGACAGGGGGCCTCCGAGCAGTACTTC. The complete variable domain, with remaining parts taken from reference TRBV7-2 and TRBJ2-7, reads GAGVSQSPSNKVTEKGKDVELRCDPISGHTALYWYRQSLGQGLEFLIYFQGNSAPDKSGLPSDRFSAERTGGSVSTLTIQRTQQEDSAVYLCASSMAGQGASEQYFGPGTRLTVT.

This clonotype was counted a single time. DNA for the CDR3: TGCAGTGCCCAGGGACTAGCGGACTCCTACAATGAGCAGTTCTTC. Protein product: CSAQGLADSYNEQFF. The chain has TRBV20-1 and TRBJ2-1; 11 bases line up with TRBD2. Germline V gene data show CDR1 as DFQATT and CDR2 as SNEGSKA (reference sequence). The V segment lost 6 bases and the J segment 0 bases; nucleotides outside the gene matches: 4. The CDR3 has 15 residues.

This chain joins TRBV6-2 or TRBV6-3 and TRBJ2-1; 12 nucleotides line up with TRBD2. CDR1 is MNHEY and CDR2 is SVGEGT in the germline V gene. V shed 5 bases and J 10 bases; nucleotides not matched to a gene: 12. CDR3 size: 16 residues. This CDR3 is CASSTDLAGGLREQFF. DNA for the CDR3: TGTGCCAGCAGTACCGACCTAGCGGGAGGGTTGAGAGAGCAGTTCTTC.

The chain recombines TRBV7-9 with TRBJ2-7, with a possible D match to TRBD1 (6 bases). Germline CDR1 and CDR2: SEHNR and FQNEAQ (reference sequence). V was trimmed by 3 bases and J by 3 bases, leaving 12 bases between them. CDR3 length equals 14 residues. This CDR3 is CASSLGADYYEQYF. As DNA, the CDR3 is TGTGCCAGCAGCTTGGGGGCGGATTACTACGAGCAGTACTTC.

This clonotype has just a few counts. The chain couples TRBV7-2 to TRBJ2-1; D not certain. V was trimmed by 5 bases and J by 2 bases, leaving 13 bases between them. CDR3 length equals 15 residues. The germline V gene encodes CDR1 SGHTA and CDR2 FQGNSA. CDR3 bases: TGTGCCAGCAGCCCGTCCTCCTCCCCCTACAATGAGCAGTTCTTC. This gives the protein CASSPSSSPYNEQFF. Full variable domain (missing parts from reference TRBV7-2 and TRBJ2-1): GAGVSQSPSNKVTEKGKDVELRCDPISGHTALYWYRQSLGQGLEFLIYFQGNSAPDKSGLPSDRFSAERTGGSVSTLTIQRTQQEDSAVYLCASSPSSSPYNEQFFGPGTRLTVL.

This clonotype was found a few times. This chain joins TRBV18 and TRBJ1-2, with a possible D match to TRBD1 (5 bases). This CDR3 contains 16 residues. The ends were cut back, 4 bases at V and 1 base at J, with 16 bases in the middle. Germline loops: CDR1 KGHSH, CDR2 LQKENI. The CDR3 loop is CASSLAGRGINYGYTF. Written as DNA, the CDR3 is TGTGCCAGCTCACTGGCCGGACGGGGGATTAACTATGGCTACACCTTC.